Listed here are 30 T cell receptor beta chains from one sample, sequenced in a study of T-cell reconstitution after alpha-beta-depleted transplantation in children. TCRbeta library preparation incorporated unique molecular identifiers. TCRdb re-derived calls from the PCR reads in MiXCR, one entry per CDR3 protein. Among around 370,000 distinct CDR3 sequences, under 20% were seen once, and the ten largest hold just over 40%. The material was PBMCs, mostly from graft donor cells, obtained 360 days after TCRalphabeta/CD19-depleted stem cell transplant. These receptor sequences come from a male patient under 10 years old who had a stem cell transplant for acute lymphoblastic leukemia, so the T cells may come from the graft donor.

The chain couples TRBV6-1 to TRBJ1-5, with TRBD1 identical over 11 bases. Germline CDR1 reads MNHNS; CDR2 reads SASEGT. CDR3 size: 17 residues. J was trimmed by 0 bases and V by 5 bases; bases with no gene match: 6. The CDR3 sequence is CASSTGTGGYSNQPQHF. As DNA, the CDR3 is TGTGCCAGCAGTACCGGGACAGGGGGGTATAGCAATCAGCCCCAGCATTTT.

The chain recombines TRBV7-9 with TRBJ1-2; D unresolved. CDR1 and CDR2 from the germline V gene are SEHNR and FQNEAQ (reference sequence). The CDR3 loop spans 15 amino acids. V shed 2 bases and J shed 4 bases, with 14 bases lying between them. CDR3 protein: CASSLHEAPSYGYTF. The CDR3 coding sequence is TGTGCCAGCAGCTTACATGAAGCACCAAGCTATGGCTACACCTTC.

The chain links TRBV2 to TRBJ2-5; D perhaps matches TRBD2 (6 bases). Germline V gene lookup returns CDR1 SNHLY and CDR2 FYNNEI. The CDR3 runs to 15 residues. The ends were cut back, 0 bases at V and 6 bases at J, with 14 bases in the middle. CDR3 residues: CASSEAEGLRQTQYF. The CDR3 DNA follows: TGTGCCAGCAGTGAAGCGGAGGGACTCCGACAGACCCAGTACTTC.

The chain is built from TRBV7-2 and TRBJ2-5, with unresolved D. CDR3 length equals 13 residues. V lost 2 bases and J 4 bases, leaving 8 bases between the germline ends. Germline assignment: CDR1 SGHTA and CDR2 FQGNSA. The CDR3: CASSLMRGETQYF. CDR3 nucleotide sequence: TGTGCCAGCAGCTTAATGAGAGGAGAGACCCAGTACTTC. The complete variable domain, with remaining parts taken from reference TRBV7-2 and TRBJ2-5, reads GAGVSQSPSNKVTEKGKDVELRCDPISGHTALYWYRQSLGQGLEFLIYFQGNSAPDKSGLPSDRFSAERTGGSVSTLTIQRTQQEDSAVYLCASSLMRGETQYFGPGTRLLVL.

V and J are TRBV5-1 and TRBJ2-7; D gene unclear. Germline lookup yields CDR1 SGHRS and CDR2 YFSETQ. The CDR3 is made up of 16 amino acids. V was clipped by 0 bases and J by 2 bases, with 15 bases between them. CDR3 coding DNA: TGCGCCAGCAGCTTGGCCGCGTCGAGCGCCGCCTACGAGCAGTACTTC. Its translation: CASSLAASSAAYEQYF.

The rearrangement joins TRBV6-2 or TRBV6-3 to TRBJ2-4, with a weak D call TRBD2 (6 bases). The CDR3 sequence is 18 residues long. V was cut by 5 bases and J by 7 bases, with 27 bases left in between. Germline CDR1 is MNHEY and CDR2 is SVGEGT. In DNA form, the CDR3 reads TGTGCCAGCAGTCAAGATACTTTGAAGGGACTCTCCAGGAACATTCAGTACTTC. Protein product: CASSQDTLKGLSRNIQYF.

The CDR3 DNA sequence: TGTGCCAGTGGGACTAGCGGCCCCTACGAGCAGTACTTC. This translates into CASGTSGPYEQYF. The rearrangement uses TRBV19 and TRBJ2-7, with 11 nucleotides matching TRBD2. V was pared by 8 bases and J by 2 bases, with 2 bases of the junction left unmatched. This CDR3 region has 13 residues. Per germline, CDR1 LNHDA and CDR2 SQIVND (reference sequence).

V and J are TRBV7-9 and TRBJ2-3, with D perhaps TRBD2 (5 bases). Germline CDR1 is SEHNR and CDR2 is FQNEAQ (reference sequence). The length of the CDR3 is 12 residues. Trimming took 5 bases from V and 7 from J, leaving 10 bases between them. The CDR3 sequence: CASSGGENTQYF. The CDR3 DNA follows: TGTGCCAGCAGCGGAGGAGAAAATACGCAGTATTTT.

The J gene is TRBJ2-7, the V gene TRBV4-3, with D possibly TRBD2 on 5 matching bases. The germline V gene encodes CDR1 LGHNA and CDR2 YSLEER. Deletions cut 1 base from V and 4 bases from J, with 17 bases between. The CDR3 consists of 16 residues. This CDR3 reads CASSQGRTREGYEQYF. In DNA form, the CDR3 reads TGCGCCAGCAGCCAAGGTCGGACGAGGGAAGGGTACGAGCAGTACTTC.

The V and J genes are TRBV4-3 and TRBJ2-3, with D perhaps matching TRBD1 (6 bases). Trimming took off 0 bases at V and 7 bases at J, with 20 bases between the two ends. CDR1 is LGHNA and CDR2 is YSLEER in the germline V gene. The CDR3 is 17 residues long. CDR3 residues: CASSQEAQQGPLHTQYF. The CDR3 bases are TGCGCCAGCAGCCAAGAAGCTCAACAGGGCCCTCTACATACGCAGTATTTT.

The CDR3 nucleotides are TGTGCCAGCGGACTCAGGCCGGGGCAGAATCCCACAGATACGCAGTATTTT. This translates into CASGLRPGQNPTDTQYF. The chain uses TRBV13 and TRBJ2-3, with D possibly called TRBD1 or TRBD2 (5 bases each). Germline values: CDR1 PRHDT, CDR2 FYEKMQ (reference sequence). The CDR3 consists of 17 residues. Trimming removed 8 bases at V and 2 bases at J, with 23 bases between. The whole variable domain, remainder taken from reference TRBV13 and TRBJ2-3, is AAGVIQSPRHLIKEKRETATLKCYPIPRHDTVYWYQQGPGQDPQFLISFYEKMQSDKGSIPDRFSAQQFSDYHSELNMSSLELGDSALYFCASGLRPGQNPTDTQYFGPGTRLTVL.

This clonotype was picked up many times. This chain uses TRBV6-2 or TRBV6-3 with TRBJ2-2; 9 nucleotides align to TRBD2. CDR1 MNHEY and CDR2 SVGEGT come from the germline V gene. The CDR3 sequence is 17 residues long. Trimming took 8 bases from V and 3 from J; bases not matched to a gene: 13. CDR3 sequence reads: CASRFRSGSLDTGELFF. DNA for the CDR3: TGTGCCAGCCGCTTCCGTAGCGGGAGCCTTGACACCGGGGAGCTGTTTTTT.

This clonotype was detected ten times or more. This rearrangement joins TRBV29-1 to TRBJ2-3; a possible D gene is TRBD1 (5 bases). The germline V gene has CDR1 SQVTM and CDR2 ANQGSEA. The CDR3 sequence is 12 residues long. V was cut by 4 bases and J by 5 bases, with 10 bases left in between. CDR3 nucleotides: TGCAGCGTTGCCAGGGTGAAAGATACGCAGTATTTT. Encoded protein: CSVARVKDTQYF.

The rearrangement uses TRBV20-1 and TRBJ2-7, with D perhaps matching TRBD1 (6 bases). Per the germline V gene, CDR1 is DFQATT and CDR2 is SNEGSKA (reference sequence). V gave up 3 bases and J gave up 2 bases, with 11 bases separating them. This CDR3 is 13 amino acids long. The CDR3 loop is CSASWQGTYEQYF. The CDR3 nucleotides are TGCAGTGCTAGTTGGCAGGGGACCTACGAGCAGTACTTC.

This clonotype has a handful of counts. This chain uses TRBV29-1 with TRBJ2-1; 10 positions match TRBD2. Germline trimming cut 7 bases from V and 5 bases from J; bases unmatched to any gene: 8. Per germline, CDR1 SQVTM and CDR2 ANQGSEA. CDR3 length: 14 amino acids. The DNA for the CDR3 is TGCAGCGCTGGGGTAGCGGGAGGCCACAATGAGCAGTTCTTC. This sequence encodes CSAGVAGGHNEQFF.

The V call is TRBV5-1, the J call TRBJ2-1; D gene ambiguous. V lost 4 bases, J lost 6 bases, and 11 bases lay in between. The CDR3 totals 13 residues. Per the germline V gene, CDR1 is SGHRS and CDR2 is YFSETQ. The CDR3 is CASSPPTPNEQFF. CDR3 bases: TGCGCCAGCAGCCCCCCGACGCCCAATGAGCAGTTCTTC.

The CDR3 spells CSSGTSSYNEQFF. For the CDR3, the DNA is TGCAGCTCCGGGACTAGTTCCTACAATGAGCAGTTCTTC. The chain couples TRBV29-1 to TRBJ2-1; TRBD2 matches 8 bases. The CDR3 covers 13 residues. CDR1 is SQVTM and CDR2 is ANQGSEA in the germline V gene. V gave up 8 bases and J gave up 1 base; unmatched junction bases: 4.

This clonotype occurred a few times. This sequence joins TRBV19 and TRBJ1-2; 8 bases align to TRBD1. This CDR3 has 14 residues. CDR1 and CDR2 from the germline V gene are LNHDA and SQIVND (reference sequence). The V segment lost 4 bases and the J segment 8 bases; nucleotides outside the gene matches: 9. The CDR3 loop reads CASSTRGLAEGYTF. The CDR3 DNA is TGTGCCAGTAGTACCAGGGGGCTTGCCGAGGGCTACACCTTC.

CDR3 nucleotide sequence: TGCGCCAGCAGCTTGGTAGACAGGGTCGGTGGGGGCAATCAGCCCCAGCATTTT. Its translation is CASSLVDRVGGGNQPQHF. The chain has TRBV5-1 and TRBJ1-5, with TRBD1 matching over 7 bases. The V gene's germline CDR1 is SGHRS and CDR2 YFSETQ. The CDR3 is made up of 18 amino acids. The V and J ends lost 0 bases and 2 bases, in that order; junction bases with no gene match: 11.

This clonotype was seen at least ten times. The chain combines TRBV5-1 with TRBJ2-1; D is unresolved. This CDR3 has 17 residues. V lost 4 bases, J lost 3 bases, and 20 bases lay in between. From germline, CDR1 is SGHRS and CDR2 YFSETQ. CDR3 sequence (DNA): TGCGCCAGCAGCCACGGATCGCGTTTCTCCATCTACAATGAGCAGTTCTTC. It translates to CASSHGSRFSIYNEQFF.

The chain is built from TRBV4-3 and TRBJ1-5; D gene ambiguous. This CDR3 comprises 15 residues. V was clipped by 6 bases and J by 0 bases, with 12 bases between them. Looked up from germline, CDR1 is LGHNA and CDR2 is YSLEER. The CDR3 sequence: CASSRNPGSNQPQHF. DNA of the CDR3: TGCGCCAGCAGTCGGAATCCGGGTAGCAATCAGCCCCAGCATTTT.

J is TRBJ2-5 and V is TRBV11-2; D is unresolved. Trimming left V 0 bases short and J 3 bases short, with 17 bases between. CDR1 is SGHAT, CDR2 FQNNGV, per germline. CDR3 length: 17 amino acids. This CDR3 is CASSLDSRVSWEETQYF. The CDR3 coding sequence is TGTGCCAGCAGCTTAGATTCTCGGGTTTCATGGGAAGAGACCCAGTACTTC.

V gene TRBV20-1 combines with J gene TRBJ1-5; the D gene is possibly TRBD1 (5 bases). CDR3 size: 14 residues. CDR1 and CDR2 (germline): DFQATT, SNEGSKA (reference sequence). V was trimmed by 3 bases and J by 2 bases, leaving 11 bases between them. CDR3 protein: CSASRGPGNQPQHF. The CDR3 DNA sequence: TGCAGTGCTAGCCGGGGACCAGGCAATCAGCCCCAGCATTTT.

This clonotype has ten or more counts. J is TRBJ1-1 and V is TRBV5-4; no clear D. This CDR3 spans 13 amino acids. The germline V gene encodes CDR1 SGHNT and CDR2 YYREEE (reference sequence). The V end was cut by 2 bases, the J end by 6 bases, with 11 bases between. As DNA, the CDR3 is TGTGCCAGCAGCTTAGCCGGTTTGCCTGAAGCTTTCTTT. Translation gives CASSLAGLPEAFF.

V is TRBV7-8 and J is TRBJ2-1, with 15 bases identical to TRBD2. J lost 7 bases, V lost 5 bases, and 6 bases had no gene match. Looked up from germline, CDR1 is SGHVS and CDR2 is FQNEAQ. CDR3 length: 16 amino acids. Here the CDR3 reads CASSAPGTSGRNEQFF. DNA for the CDR3: TGTGCCAGCAGCGCACCCGGGACTAGCGGGAGGAATGAGCAGTTCTTC.

The chain couples TRBV20-1 to TRBJ2-1; D might be TRBD1 or TRBD2, each matching 6 bases. This CDR3 is built from 16 residues. The germline gives CDR1 DFQATT, CDR2 SNEGSKA (reference sequence). Trimming cost V 2 bases and J 0 bases, with 14 bases left between them. Written as DNA, the CDR3 is TGCAGTGCTAGATCGCTAGGGGGAGGCTCCTACAATGAGCAGTTCTTC. This gives the protein CSARSLGGGSYNEQFF.

The CDR3 DNA follows: TGTGCCAGCAGTCGGGACAGGGGCAGCTCCTACGAGCAGTACTTC. It is translated as CASSRDRGSSYEQYF. The chain couples TRBV2 to TRBJ2-7, with 10 bases fitting TRBD1. Germline CDR1 and CDR2: SNHLY and FYNNEI. The CDR3 loop spans 15 amino acids. The V and J ends lost 5 bases and 0 bases, in that order; junction bases with no gene match: 4. Complete variable domain (other parts from reference TRBV2 and TRBJ2-7): EPEVTQTPSHQVTQMGQEVILRCVPISNHLYFYWYRQILGQKVEFLVSFYNNEISEKSEIFDDQFSVERPDGSNFTLKIRSTKLEDSAMYFCASSRDRGSSYEQYFGPGTRLTVT.

V and J are TRBV28 and TRBJ2-5, with 8 nucleotides matching TRBD2. This CDR3 has 14 residues. V gave up 6 bases and J gave up 5 bases; unmatched junction bases: 8. Germline CDR1 MDHEN, CDR2 SYDVKM. CDR3 DNA: TGTGCCAGCAGCTCGGGACTAGTGGAGGAGACCCAGTACTTC. Its protein product is CASSSGLVEETQYF.

The chain couples TRBV7-9 to TRBJ1-1; D unclear. The CDR3 has 15 amino acids. Germline V lookup: CDR1 SEHNR, CDR2 FQNEAQ (reference sequence). V dropped 5 bases and J dropped 0 bases, with 13 bases sitting between them. The CDR3 protein is CASSPRGGLNTEAFF. In DNA, the CDR3 is TGTGCCAGCAGCCCCCGAGGAGGGCTGAACACTGAAGCTTTCTTT.

This CDR3 is CASVRRGTSYEQYF. The CDR3 nucleotides read TGTGCCAGCGTAAGAAGGGGTACGAGCTACGAGCAGTACTTC. The V gene is TRBV9, the J gene TRBJ2-7; tentative D call: TRBD1 (5 bases). The V gene lost 7 bases and the J gene lost 3 bases, with 17 bases spanning the gap. This CDR3 spans 14 amino acids. Germline loops: CDR1 SGDLS, CDR2 YYNGEE. The full variable domain, in which reference TRBV9 and TRBJ2-7 provide the parts outside the CDR3, is DSGVTQTPKHLITATGQRVTLRCSPRSGDLSVYWYQQSLDQGLQFLIQYYNGEERAKGNILERFSAQQFPDLHSELNLSSLELGDSALYFCASVRRGTSYEQYFGPGTRLTVT.